This T cell receptor beta chain was obtained from a study of blood T cell repertoires in COVID-19. Study-level background: The United States, Italy and Spain were the sources of the acute and convalescent COVID-19 samples. PBMCs, B-cell-depleted T cells, or T cells were the source of the cDNA or gDNA that made up the material.

The CDR3 is 16 residues long. V shed 0 bases and J shed 3 bases, with 15 bases lying between them. The germline CDR1 and CDR2 sequences are LGHDT and YNNKEL (reference sequence). Repertoires were generated with immunoSEQ multiplex PCR, while TCRdb's copy carries only in-frame clones and drops some. The repertoire holds fewer than 500,000 clones, with roughly four fifths as singletons. V gene TRBV3-1 (or the pseudogene TRBV3-2) combines with J gene TRBJ2-7, with a tentative D call TRBD1 (5 bases). Sequenced input: peripheral blood. This receptor was obtained from a human donor with acute or convalescent COVID-19. The donor label of this sample is uncertain. CDR3 sequence (DNA): TGTGCCAGCAGCCAAGACTACAGGAGAGATATCTACGAGCAGTACTTC. Its protein is CASSQDYRRDIYEQYF.